The sequence of this TCR beta chain was determined in a study of Graves' ophthalmopathy and Graves' hyperthyroidism. This CDR3 contains 14 residues. Germline trimming cut 4 bases from V and 5 bases from J; bases unmatched to any gene: 8. CDR1 is DFQATT and CDR2 is SNEGSKA in the germline V gene (reference sequence). CDR3 regions of TCR beta were amplified from RNA transcripts. HTBI primers were employed in first-round RT-PCR, then a second-round multiplex PCR followed. Via MiXCR, TCRdb re-called the multiplex PCR reads, giving one row per CDR3 protein. The table includes 300,000 to 350,000 distinct CDR3 sequences, around a sixth detected once. This clonotype appeared many times. All donors with ophthalmopathy were recorded as having moderate-to-severe activity, CAS ≥3, NOSPECS ≥4 and a duration under 3 months.

The sequenced material came from peripheral blood. The TCR was taken from an adult man with Graves' ophthalmopathy. The V gene is TRBV20-1, the J gene TRBJ2-7; 10 positions agree with TRBD2. Here the CDR3 reads CSAIDPGLANEQYF. The CDR3 DNA reads as TGCAGTGCTATCGACCCGGGACTAGCGAACGAGCAGTACTTC.